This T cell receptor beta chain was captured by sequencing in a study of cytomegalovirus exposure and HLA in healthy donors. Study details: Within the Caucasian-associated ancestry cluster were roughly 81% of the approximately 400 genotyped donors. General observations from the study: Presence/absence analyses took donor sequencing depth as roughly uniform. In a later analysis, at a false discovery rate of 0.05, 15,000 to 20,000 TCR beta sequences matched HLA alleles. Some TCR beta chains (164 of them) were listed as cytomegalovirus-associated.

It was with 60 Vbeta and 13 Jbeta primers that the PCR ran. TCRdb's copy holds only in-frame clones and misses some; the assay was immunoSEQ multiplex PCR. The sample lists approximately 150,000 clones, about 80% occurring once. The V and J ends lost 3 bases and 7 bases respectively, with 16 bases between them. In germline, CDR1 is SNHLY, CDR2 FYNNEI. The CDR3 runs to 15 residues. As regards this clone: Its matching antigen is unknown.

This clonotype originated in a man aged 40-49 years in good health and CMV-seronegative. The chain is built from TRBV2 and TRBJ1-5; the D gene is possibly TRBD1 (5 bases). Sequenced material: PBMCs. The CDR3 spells CASSELGGLGQPQHF. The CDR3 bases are TGTGCCAGCAGTGAGTTGGGGGGATTGGGGCAGCCCCAGCATTTT.